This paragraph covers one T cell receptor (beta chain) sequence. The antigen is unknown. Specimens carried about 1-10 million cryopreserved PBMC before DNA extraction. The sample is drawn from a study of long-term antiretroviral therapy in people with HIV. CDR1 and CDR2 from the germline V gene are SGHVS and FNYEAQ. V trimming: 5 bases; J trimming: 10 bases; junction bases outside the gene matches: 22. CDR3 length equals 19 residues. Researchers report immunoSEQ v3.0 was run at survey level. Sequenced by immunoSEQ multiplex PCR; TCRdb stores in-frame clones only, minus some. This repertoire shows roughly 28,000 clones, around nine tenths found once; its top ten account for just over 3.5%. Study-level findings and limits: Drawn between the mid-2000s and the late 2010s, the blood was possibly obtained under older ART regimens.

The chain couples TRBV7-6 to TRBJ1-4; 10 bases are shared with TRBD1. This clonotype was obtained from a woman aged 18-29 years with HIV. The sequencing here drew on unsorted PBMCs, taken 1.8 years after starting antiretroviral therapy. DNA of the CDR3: TGTGCCAGCAGCGCATCCGGGACAGGGGTCGAGGGCCGAGAAGTAAAACTGTTTTTT. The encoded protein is CASSASGTGVEGREVKLFF.